Each of the 31 T cell receptor beta chains below was sequenced from the same sample in a study of shared clonotypes between healthy human individuals. Generated by immunoSEQ multiplex PCR, the TCRdb table keeps only in-frame clones and is missing some. This table holds about 2.3 million clones, 80% to 95% found once. The specimen was naive CD4+ T cells from PBMCs. Subset defined: CD45RA+ positively selected. The receptors were gathered from a man aged 18 to 29 in good health. Some clones in this sample may be carry-over from other donors' samples.

On this clone: The same CDR3 also results from other DNA sequences found in this sample. The chain joins TRBV7-3 to TRBJ2-7; D is undetermined. Germline CDR1 is SGHTA and CDR2 is FQGTGA. V lost 5 bases to trimming and J lost 0 bases, with 11 bases between them. This CDR3 has 14 amino acids. The CDR3 sequence is CASSPGRSSYEQYF. DNA for the CDR3: TGTGCCAGCAGCCCCGGACGGTCCTCCTACGAGCAGTACTTC.

Remarks on this clone: The sample carries other DNA sequences with the same CDR3. This rearrangement joins TRBV5-1 to TRBJ2-1; 12 bases agree with TRBD2. CDR3 length: 16 amino acids. The ends lost 4 bases at V and 0 bases at J; junction bases unmatched: 2. CDR1 is SGHRS, CDR2 YFSETQ, per germline. The CDR3 reads CASSLLAGGSYNEQFF. The CDR3 DNA follows: TGCGCCAGCAGCCTACTAGCGGGAGGCTCCTACAATGAGCAGTTCTTC.

The chain links TRBV5-4 to TRBJ1-2; a weak D match, TRBD1 (6 bases). This CDR3 has 11 amino acids. Per the germline V gene, CDR1 is SGHNT and CDR2 is YYREEE (reference sequence). V was cut by 6 bases and J by 7 bases, with 10 bases left in between. The CDR3 region is CASTQGGGYTF. In DNA form, the CDR3 reads TGTGCCAGCACACAAGGGGGTGGCTACACCTTC.

The V and J genes are TRBV15 and TRBJ1-5; D is uncertain. The CDR3 totals 15 residues. Trimming removed 1 base at V and 6 bases at J, with 13 bases between. Germline V lookup: CDR1 LNHNV, CDR2 YYDKDF (reference sequence). The CDR3 spells CATSRGMGKGQPQHF. Here the CDR3 DNA reads TGTGCCACCAGCAGAGGGATGGGGAAAGGTCAGCCCCAGCATTTT.

This clone was seen only once. The chain employs TRBV18 and TRBJ2-7, with 13 bases fitting TRBD2. Germline lookup yields CDR1 KGHSH and CDR2 LQKENI. The trim removed 3 bases at V and 1 base at J, leaving 21 bases unmatched. The CDR3 length is 22 residues. The CDR3 DNA follows: TGTGCCAGCTCACCCCGTCAGGGACCGGGACTAGCGGGAAATTTGGTTTCCTACGAGCAGTACTTC. It specifies CASSPRQGPGLAGNLVSYEQYF. The variable domain in full, with the rest retrieved from reference TRBV18 and TRBJ2-7, is NAGVMQNPRHLVRRRGQEARLRCSPMKGHSHVYWYRQLPEEGLKFMVYLQKENIIDESGMPKERFSAEFPKEGPSILRIQQVVRGDSAAYFCASSPRQGPGLAGNLVSYEQYFGPGTRLTVT.

The V and J genes are TRBV19 and TRBJ1-1; D is possibly TRBD1 (5 bases). CDR3 size: 15 residues. Germline V gene data show CDR1 as LNHDA and CDR2 as SQIVND (reference sequence). V lost 5 bases and J 0 bases, leaving 13 bases between the germline ends. The CDR3 loop reads CASSGGGTMNTEAFF. Here the CDR3 DNA reads TGTGCCAGTAGTGGGGGGGGGACTATGAACACTGAAGCTTTCTTT.

The rearrangement joins TRBV10-2 to TRBJ1-5; D is uncertain. The CDR3 sequence is 14 residues long. Germline lookup yields CDR1 WSHSY and CDR2 SAAADI. V was pared by 8 bases and J by 1 base, with 12 bases between. CDR3 nucleotide sequence: TGCGCCAGCTGTGGTTCATCCAGCAATCAGCCCCAGCATTTT. Translating it yields CASCGSSSNQPQHF.

This chain links TRBV30 with TRBJ2-7; 11 bases fit TRBD2. V lost 2 bases and J lost 0; bases outside the gene matches: 12. Germline CDR1 GTSNPN, CDR2 SVGIG (reference sequence). This CDR3 contains 18 residues. This CDR3 is CAWSPPGLADRSSYEQYF. As DNA, the CDR3 is TGTGCCTGGAGTCCTCCGGGACTAGCGGACAGGAGCTCCTACGAGCAGTACTTC.

The V and J genes are TRBV9 and TRBJ2-7, with 7 bases lining up with TRBD2. Trimming took 7 bases from V and 0 from J; bases not matched to a gene: 13. The germline CDR1 and CDR2 sequences are SGDLS and YYNGEE. There are 16 residues in the CDR3. This CDR3 is CASARRAGDGSYEQYF. CDR3 bases: TGTGCCAGCGCGAGGAGGGCGGGAGATGGCTCCTACGAGCAGTACTTC.

This clone has just one count. J is TRBJ2-6 and V is TRBV29-1, with D possibly being TRBD1 (5 bases). Between the trimmed V and J ends, which lost 5 bases and 1 base, there was a span of 12 bases. Per germline, CDR1 SQVTM and CDR2 ANQGSEA. This CDR3 is 15 amino acids long. CDR3 coding DNA: TGCAGCGTTAGTATATCAGGGTCTGGGGCCAACGTCCTGACTTTC. Amino acids: CSVSISGSGANVLTF.

V is TRBV10-3 and J is TRBJ2-3; no firm D call. The V and J ends lost 11 bases and 1 base respectively, with 16 bases between them. Germline values: CDR1 ENHRY, CDR2 SYGVKD. The CDR3 sequence is 14 residues long. The chain's CDR3 is CAVAQNPRTDTQYF. Here the CDR3 DNA reads TGTGCCGTTGCTCAAAACCCACGCACAGATACGCAGTATTTT.

V is TRBV5-1 and J is TRBJ2-7; 12 bases are a match to TRBD2. V lost 4 bases, J lost 4 bases, and 12 bases stayed unmatched. The germline V gene has CDR1 SGHRS and CDR2 YFSETQ. There are 17 residues in the CDR3. The CDR3 here is CASSRRTSGAGTYEQYF. The CDR3 region has the DNA TGCGCCAGCAGCCGTAGGACTAGCGGGGCGGGTACTTACGAGCAGTACTTC.

The chain couples TRBV7-8 to TRBJ2-3; D may match TRBD1 or TRBD2 (5 bases each). Germline V gives CDR1 SGHVS, CDR2 FQNEAQ. The CDR3 has 19 amino acids. The V and J ends lost 6 bases and 2 bases respectively, with 27 bases between them. CDR3 amino acids: CASSQVRVGTHGITDTQYF. CDR3 nucleotides: TGTGCCAGCAGTCAGGTCAGAGTCGGGACCCACGGTATCACAGATACGCAGTATTTT.

A word on this clone: The same CDR3 also results from other DNA sequences found in this sample. This rearrangement joins TRBV28 to TRBJ2-7, with 8 nucleotides matching TRBD1. This CDR3 comprises 15 residues. Per germline, CDR1 MDHEN and CDR2 SYDVKM. J was trimmed by 1 base and V by 5 bases; bases with no gene match: 7. The chain's CDR3 is CASSPWTGRSYEQYF. CDR3 bases: TGTGCCAGCAGTCCGTGGACAGGGCGGTCCTACGAGCAGTACTTC.

Worth noting for this clone: Other DNA variants within this sample encode the same CDR3. The genes are TRBV18 and TRBJ2-7; TRBD2 is a possible D gene (5 bases). The CDR3 covers 14 residues. V was clipped by 3 bases and J by 2 bases, with 11 bases between them. Germline values: CDR1 KGHSH, CDR2 LQKENI. CDR3 DNA sequence: TGTGCCAGCTCACCCCCGTCCGGGGCCTACGAGCAGTACTTC. It yields the protein CASSPPSGAYEQYF.

The chain employs TRBV6-1 and TRBJ2-3; the D gene is possibly TRBD2 (5 bases). CDR1 is MNHNS and CDR2 is SASEGT in the germline V gene. CDR3 length: 13 residues. V was trimmed by 8 bases and J by 5 bases, leaving 14 bases between them. The CDR3, as DNA: TGTGCCAGCCGTCATGAGGGTCGAGATACGCAGTATTTT. It codes for CASRHEGRDTQYF.

This chain uses TRBV4-3 with TRBJ1-3; 8 nucleotides line up with TRBD1. From germline, CDR1 is LGHNA and CDR2 YSLEER. V shed 3 bases and J 4 bases; nucleotides not matched to a gene: 8. The CDR3 runs to 16 residues. In nucleotides, the CDR3 is TGCGCCAGCAGCCAGGGGACAGGCATCGGGGGAAACACCATATATTTT. Its protein product is CASSQGTGIGGNTIYF.

The V gene is TRBV9, the J gene TRBJ1-1; D is unclear. This CDR3 has 12 residues. Per the germline V gene, CDR1 is SGDLS and CDR2 is YYNGEE. Deletions cut 3 bases from V and 4 bases from J, with 7 bases between. DNA of the CDR3: TGTGCCAGCAGCGCTATGGGCACTGAAGCTTTCTTT. It translates to CASSAMGTEAFF.

The J gene is TRBJ2-7, the V gene TRBV30; 13 nucleotides agree with TRBD2. Germline-derived CDR1 and CDR2 are GTSNPN and SVGIG (reference sequence). This CDR3 comprises 18 residues. The J segment lost 3 bases and the V segment lost 0 bases, leaving 11 bases of the junction unmatched. The CDR3, as DNA: TGTGCCTGGAGTGTTTGGACCGGACTAGCGGGAGAATTCTACGAGCAGTACTTC. Its protein product is CAWSVWTGLAGEFYEQYF.

The chain employs TRBV6-6 and TRBJ1-1, with D perhaps TRBD1 (6 bases). The CDR3 has 14 residues. Trimming shortened V by 2 bases and J by 5 bases, and 12 bases separated the two germline ends. Germline V gene data show CDR1 as MNHNY and CDR2 as SVGAGI (reference sequence). The CDR3 nucleotides read TGTGCCAGCAGTTACCGGGGGGCGGGTACTGAAGCTTTCTTT. Translating it yields CASSYRGAGTEAFF.

This rearrangement joins TRBV2 to TRBJ2-6, with D unclear. Germline-derived CDR1 and CDR2 are SNHLY and FYNNEI. V lost 7 bases, J lost 0 bases, and 10 bases lay in between. This CDR3 is 15 amino acids long. Written as DNA, the CDR3 is TGTGCCAGCACGTGGGGAAGCTCTGGGGCCAACGTCCTGACTTTC. Translating it yields CASTWGSSGANVLTF. Full variable domain (outside the CDR3, taken from reference TRBV2 and TRBJ2-6): EPEVTQTPSHQVTQMGQEVILRCVPISNHLYFYWYRQILGQKVEFLVSFYNNEISEKSEIFDDQFSVERPDGSNFTLKIRSTKLEDSAMYFCASTWGSSGANVLTFGAGSRLTVL.

Concerning this clone itself: Other DNA variants within this sample encode the same CDR3. The chain links TRBV18 to TRBJ2-1; D may be TRBD1 or TRBD2 (5 bases each). From germline, CDR1 is KGHSH and CDR2 LQKENI. The V gene lost 1 base and the J gene lost 8 bases, with 6 bases spanning the gap. The CDR3 contains 12 residues. The CDR3 protein is CASSPRGDEQFF. The CDR3 DNA reads TGTGCCAGCTCACCACGAGGGGATGAGCAGTTCTTC.

This clone has a handful of counts. V and J are TRBV6-5 and TRBJ1-1; perhaps TRBD1 as D (6 bases). V was cut by 0 bases and J by 10 bases, with 21 bases left in between. This CDR3 has 16 residues. Germline V gene data show CDR1 as MNHEY and CDR2 as SVGAGI. In DNA form, the CDR3 reads TGTGCCAGCAGTTACTCGACTTCGGGACACCGATACGTAGCTTTCTTT. Translation: CASSYSTSGHRYVAFF.

J is TRBJ2-2 and V is TRBV19; the D is unclear. V was shortened by 4 bases and J by 4 bases, with 7 bases between the two germline ends. The CDR3 is 13 amino acids. The germline CDR1 and CDR2 sequences are LNHDA and SQIVND (reference sequence). CDR3 loop: CASSNLRTGELFF. DNA of the CDR3: TGTGCCAGTAGTAACCTCCGCACCGGGGAGCTGTTTTTT.

The chain links TRBV30 to TRBJ1-2, with unresolved D. Germline V gene lookup returns CDR1 GTSNPN and CDR2 SVGIG (reference sequence). CDR3 size: 14 residues. The V and J ends lost 4 bases and 0 bases respectively, with 12 bases between them. CDR3 loop: CAWTPGSANYGYTF. DNA of the CDR3: TGTGCCTGGACCCCCGGCAGCGCTAACTATGGCTACACCTTC. The variable domain in full, with the rest retrieved from reference TRBV30 and TRBJ1-2, is SQTIHQWPATLVQPVGSPLSLECTVEGTSNPNLYWYRQAAGRGLQLLFYSVGIGQISSEVPQNLSASRPQDRQFILSSKKLLLSDSGFYLCAWTPGSANYGYTFGSGTRLTVV.

V is TRBV29-1 and J is TRBJ2-4, with 11 bases identical to TRBD2. The CDR3 runs 16 residues. Trimming cost V 6 bases and J 0 bases; bases outside gene matches: 7. Germline CDR1 SQVTM, CDR2 ANQGSEA. The CDR3 region has the DNA TGCAGCGTAGAGGGACTAGCGGAGCTAGCCAAAAACATTCAGTACTTC. Amino acid sequence: CSVEGLAELAKNIQYF.

The rearrangement joins TRBV12-2 to TRBJ2-3; the table assigns TRBD2, which was not confirmed against the DNA. TRBV12-2 is recorded as a pseudogene. CDR3 length: 17 amino acids. The CDR3 DNA follows: TGTGCAAGTCGCCCCCGTGGGCTAGCGGGAGGTACAGATACGCAGTATTTT. Amino acids: CASRPRGLAGGTDTQYF.

The CDR3, as DNA: TGTGCCAGCAGACGGGCCTTTCAAGGCGAGACCCAGTACTTC. Its protein is CASRRAFQGETQYF. The chain links TRBV5-4 to TRBJ2-5; D gene uncertain. V was pared by 5 bases and J by 5 bases, with 16 bases between. This CDR3 spans 14 amino acids. Per germline, CDR1 SGHNT and CDR2 YYREEE (reference sequence).

A word on this clone: Distinct nucleotide sequences in the sample also encode this CDR3. The CDR3 DNA follows: TGTGCCAGCAGCCTACTCGGGGGCGTTGGAAACACCATATATTTT. It is translated as CASSLLGGVGNTIYF. This chain joins TRBV7-9 and TRBJ1-3; D is perhaps TRBD1 (6 bases). Germline V gene sequence: CDR1 SEHNR, CDR2 FQNEAQ (reference sequence). Trimming shortened V by 5 bases and J by 3 bases, and 14 bases separated the two germline ends. CDR3 length equals 15 residues.

Note on this clone: Distinct nucleotide sequences in the sample also encode this CDR3. V and J are TRBV5-1 and TRBJ2-3; D remains unclear. The germline V gene encodes CDR1 SGHRS and CDR2 YFSETQ. The length of the CDR3 is 14 residues. Trimming took 2 bases from V and 0 from J, leaving 7 bases between them. DNA for the CDR3: TGCGCCAGCAGCTTAGCCGGGAGCACAGATACGCAGTATTTT. It encodes CASSLAGSTDTQYF.

Remarks on this clone: One end of the junction varies from germline; a read error may be responsible. CDR3 residues: CASRLFTGRQGETQYF. CDR3 bases: TGTGCCAGCCGCTTATTTACAGGGAGGCAGGGAGAGACCCAGTACTTC. The chain is built from TRBV7-9 and TRBJ2-5; D possibly matches TRBD1 or TRBD2 (6 bases each). The germline gives CDR1 SEHNR, CDR2 FQNEAQ (reference sequence). CDR3 length equals 16 residues.